The 9 T cell receptor beta chains below all came from one sample that was sequenced in a study of cytomegalovirus exposure and HLA in healthy donors. A multiplex PCR was run with 60 Vbeta primers and 13 Jbeta primers. TCRdb keeps only in-frame clones here, not all; method: immunoSEQ multiplex PCR. The table has 200,000 to 300,000 clones, about four fifths seen once. The sequenced material came from PBMCs. Receptors originate from a woman aged 40 to 55 in good health and CMV-seropositive.

The CDR3 coding sequence is TGTGCCAGCAGCTCGAGGGGGGGGCGAGTGGAGACCCAGTACTTC. The encoded protein is CASSSRGGRVETQYF. V gene TRBV7-2 combines with J gene TRBJ2-5; maybe TRBD2 (7 bases). Trimming took 4 bases from V and 5 from J, leaving 17 bases between them. CDR1 and CDR2 (germline): SGHTA, FQGNSA. The CDR3 has 15 amino acids.

The chain is built from TRBV6-6 and TRBJ1-1; 7 nucleotides agree with TRBD1. The CDR3 covers 16 residues. V trimming: 2 bases; J trimming: 3 bases; junction bases outside the gene matches: 9. The germline gives CDR1 MNHNY, CDR2 SVGAGI (reference sequence). Here the CDR3 reads CASSYAGWDRHTEAFF. The CDR3 DNA sequence: TGTGCCAGCAGTTACGCCGGATGGGACAGACACACTGAAGCTTTCTTT.

The gene calls are TRBV4-2 and TRBJ2-5; the match to TRBD2 covers 8 bases. Germline trimming cut 0 bases from V and 11 bases from J; bases unmatched to any gene: 11. Germline values: CDR1 LGHNA, CDR2 YNFKEQ. The CDR3 is 15 residues long. CDR3 coding DNA: TGTGCCAGCAGCCAAGAGCGGGAGGTGCGTTGGGAGCAGTACTTC. It is translated as CASSQEREVRWEQYF.

Only one count was recorded for this clone. Mismatch with germline at one junction end may stem from a read error. The rearrangement joins TRBV27 to TRBJ2-4, with 11 bases lining up with TRBD1. The CDR3 covers 17 residues. Germline V gene data show CDR1 as MNHEY and CDR2 as SMNVEV (reference sequence). The CDR3 here is CASSIRWTGGWGNSQYF. The DNA of the CDR3 is TGTGCCAGCAGCATAAGATGGACAGGGGGCTGGGGAAACAGTCAGTACTTC.

The chain employs TRBV6-4 and TRBJ2-1, with D perhaps TRBD2 (5 bases). This CDR3 spans 15 amino acids. Trimming took off 2 bases at V and 5 bases at J, with 13 bases between the two ends. Per the germline V gene, CDR1 is MRHNA and CDR2 is SNTAGT. CDR3 amino acids: CASSDQGGSNNEQFF. CDR3 in DNA: TGTGCCAGCAGTGACCAAGGTGGGAGCAACAATGAGCAGTTCTTC.

This chain links TRBV19 with TRBJ2-7, with D unclear. CDR1 LNHDA and CDR2 SQIVND come from the germline V gene (reference sequence). CDR3 length: 13 residues. The V gene lost 3 bases and the J gene lost 0 bases, with 6 bases spanning the gap. The CDR3 DNA reads TGTGCCAGTAGTATTGAGGCCTCCTACGAGCAGTACTTC. The encoded protein is CASSIEASYEQYF.

The chain joins TRBV6-5 to TRBJ2-7, with 12 bases identical to TRBD2. Germline CDR1 MNHEY, CDR2 SVGAGI. Losses at the gene ends were 4 bases for V and 5 bases for J; bases not matched to a gene: 6. The CDR3 length is 15 residues. Here the CDR3 DNA reads TGTGCCAGCAGTTCTCTAGCGGGAGGGGTGAACGAGCAGTACTTC. Amino acids: CASSSLAGGVNEQYF.

The J gene is TRBJ2-1, the V gene TRBV4-1; TRBD2 matches 9 bases. V gave up 3 bases and J gave up 2 bases; unmatched junction bases: 8. The CDR3 totals 17 residues. The germline gives CDR1 MGHRA, CDR2 YSYEKL. The CDR3 protein is CASSQDPAGGTYNEQFF. As DNA, the CDR3 is TGCGCCAGCAGCCAGGATCCAGCGGGAGGTACCTACAATGAGCAGTTCTTC.

The chain has TRBV18 and TRBJ2-1, with D tentatively TRBD2 (5 bases). Germline V gene lookup returns CDR1 KGHSH and CDR2 LQKENI. The CDR3 loop spans 15 amino acids. The V and J ends lost 4 bases and 3 bases respectively, with 13 bases between them. In nucleotides, the CDR3 is TGTGCCAGCTCACAGTCCTACGGGATCTACAATGAGCAGTTCTTC. This sequence encodes CASSQSYGIYNEQFF.